One sample yielded the 2 T cell receptor beta chains listed below, sequenced in a study of blood T cells in healthy people across ages. Combining a sample-barcoded 5' primer with a J-beta primer mix, a second PCR ran for roughly 7 to 12 cycles. TCRdb used MiXCR to reprocess the 5' RACE reads, holding one entry per CDR3 protein. The sample has over 600,000 distinct CDR3 sequences, about 43% seen once. Sequencing was performed on blood. The receptors were gathered from a man of 80 years or more in good health.

The genes are TRBV7-2 and TRBJ1-5; 7 bases line up with TRBD1. The CDR3 has 13 amino acids. The ends lost 5 bases at V and 8 bases at J; junction bases unmatched: 6. The germline V gene has CDR1 SGHTA and CDR2 FQGNSA. The CDR3 reads CASSQGGFKPQHF. In DNA, the CDR3 is TGTGCCAGCAGCCAGGGGGGTTTTAAGCCCCAGCATTTT.

As regards this clonotype: A much bigger clone sits one base away, suggesting this may be a read error. The DNA for the CDR3 is TGTGCCAGCAGCGCCGGGAGCCAAGAGACCCGGTACTTC. Protein sequence: CASSAGSQETRYF. This rearrangement joins TRBV9 to TRBJ2-5; D is perhaps TRBD2 (6 bases). Germline CDR1 reads SGDLS; CDR2 reads YYNGEE. This CDR3 comprises 13 residues.